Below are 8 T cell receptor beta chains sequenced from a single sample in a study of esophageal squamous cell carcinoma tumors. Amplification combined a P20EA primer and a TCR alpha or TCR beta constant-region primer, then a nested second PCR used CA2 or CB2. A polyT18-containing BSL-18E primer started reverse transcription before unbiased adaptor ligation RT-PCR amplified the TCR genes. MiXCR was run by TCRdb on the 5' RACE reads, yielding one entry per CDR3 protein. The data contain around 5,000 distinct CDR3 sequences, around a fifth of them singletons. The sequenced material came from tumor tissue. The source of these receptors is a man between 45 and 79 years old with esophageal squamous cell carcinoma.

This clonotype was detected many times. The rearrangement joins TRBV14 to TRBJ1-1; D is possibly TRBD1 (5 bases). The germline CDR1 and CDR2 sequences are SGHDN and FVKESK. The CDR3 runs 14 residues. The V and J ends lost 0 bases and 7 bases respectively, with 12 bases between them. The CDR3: CASSQEPGAGEAFF. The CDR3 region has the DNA TGTGCCAGCAGCCAAGAACCCGGGGCCGGTGAAGCTTTCTTT.

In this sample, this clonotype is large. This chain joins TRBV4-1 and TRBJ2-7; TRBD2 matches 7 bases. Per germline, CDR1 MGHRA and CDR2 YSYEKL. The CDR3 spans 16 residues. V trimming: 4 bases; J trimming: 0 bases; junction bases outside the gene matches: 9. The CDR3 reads CASSLQGRASSYEQYF. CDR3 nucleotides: TGCGCCAGCAGCCTCCAAGGGAGGGCAAGCTCCTACGAGCAGTACTTC.

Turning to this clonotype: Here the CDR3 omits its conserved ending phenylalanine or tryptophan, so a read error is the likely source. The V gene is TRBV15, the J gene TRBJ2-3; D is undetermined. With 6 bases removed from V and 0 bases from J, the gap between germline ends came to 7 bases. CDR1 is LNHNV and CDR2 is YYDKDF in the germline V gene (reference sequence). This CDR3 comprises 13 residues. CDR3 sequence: CATRPGSTDTQYL. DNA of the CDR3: TGTGCCACCAGACCAGGAAGCACAGATACGCAGTATTTG.

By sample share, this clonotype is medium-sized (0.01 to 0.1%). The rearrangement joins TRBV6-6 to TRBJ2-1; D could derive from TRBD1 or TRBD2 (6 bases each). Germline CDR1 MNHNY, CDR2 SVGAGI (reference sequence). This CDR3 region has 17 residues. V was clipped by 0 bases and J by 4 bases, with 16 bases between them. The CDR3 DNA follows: TGTGCCAGCAGTTACTCACAGGGTAGCGGAGGGTACAATGAGCAGTTCTTC. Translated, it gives CASSYSQGSGGYNEQFF.

The CDR3 region is CASSLYGPGGDNEQFF. The CDR3 coding sequence is TGTGCCAGCAGCTTATATGGCCCGGGGGGGGATAATGAGCAGTTCTTC. This chain connects TRBV7-6 to TRBJ2-1; 8 bases map to TRBD2. Trimming at V came to 2 bases and at J to 7 bases, leaving 10 bases not matched to a gene. Per germline, CDR1 SGHVS and CDR2 FNYEAQ. This CDR3 comprises 16 residues.

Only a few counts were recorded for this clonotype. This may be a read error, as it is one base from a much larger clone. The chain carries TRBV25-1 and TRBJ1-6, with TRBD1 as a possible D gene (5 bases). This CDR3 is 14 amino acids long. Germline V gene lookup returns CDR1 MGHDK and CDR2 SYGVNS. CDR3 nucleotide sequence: TGTGCCAGCAGTGACCGGGGGATCTATTCACCCCGCCACTTT. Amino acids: CASSDRGIYSPRHF.

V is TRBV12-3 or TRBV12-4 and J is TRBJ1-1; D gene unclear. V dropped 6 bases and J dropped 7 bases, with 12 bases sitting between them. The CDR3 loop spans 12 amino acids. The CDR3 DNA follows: TGTGCCAGCAGCCCCTACGGGGTTGAAGCTTTCTTT. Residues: CASSPYGVEAFF.

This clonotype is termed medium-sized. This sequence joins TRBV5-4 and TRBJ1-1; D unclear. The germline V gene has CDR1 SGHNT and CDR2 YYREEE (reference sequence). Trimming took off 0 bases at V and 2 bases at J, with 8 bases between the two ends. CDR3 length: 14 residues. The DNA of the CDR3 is TGTGCCAGCAGCTTGGCCATGGGCAACACTGAAGCTTTCTTT. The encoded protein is CASSLAMGNTEAFF.